This entry is about one T cell receptor beta chain. What it binds is not known. The repertoire was sequenced with immunoSEQ multiplex PCR; TCRdb's copy has only in-frame clones and lacks some. The sample lists 100,000 to 150,000 clones; 84% were seen once. CDR3 size: 12 residues. V lost 5 bases, J lost 4 bases, and 9 bases lay in between. Per the germline V gene, CDR1 is SGDLS and CDR2 is YYNGEE. The data originate from a study of identifying expanded T cells in peripheral blood. Study-wide points: About 1.2 clones differed between technical replicates, versus about 16 and 19 over time.

This sequence was found in a person aged 18 to 75 in good health. The sample taken for sequencing was blood. The chain employs TRBV9 and TRBJ1-2; weak D call: TRBD1 (6 bases). The CDR3 coding sequence is TGTGCCAGCAGAGGGGGGGCCTATGGCTACACCTTC. Protein sequence: CASRGGAYGYTF.